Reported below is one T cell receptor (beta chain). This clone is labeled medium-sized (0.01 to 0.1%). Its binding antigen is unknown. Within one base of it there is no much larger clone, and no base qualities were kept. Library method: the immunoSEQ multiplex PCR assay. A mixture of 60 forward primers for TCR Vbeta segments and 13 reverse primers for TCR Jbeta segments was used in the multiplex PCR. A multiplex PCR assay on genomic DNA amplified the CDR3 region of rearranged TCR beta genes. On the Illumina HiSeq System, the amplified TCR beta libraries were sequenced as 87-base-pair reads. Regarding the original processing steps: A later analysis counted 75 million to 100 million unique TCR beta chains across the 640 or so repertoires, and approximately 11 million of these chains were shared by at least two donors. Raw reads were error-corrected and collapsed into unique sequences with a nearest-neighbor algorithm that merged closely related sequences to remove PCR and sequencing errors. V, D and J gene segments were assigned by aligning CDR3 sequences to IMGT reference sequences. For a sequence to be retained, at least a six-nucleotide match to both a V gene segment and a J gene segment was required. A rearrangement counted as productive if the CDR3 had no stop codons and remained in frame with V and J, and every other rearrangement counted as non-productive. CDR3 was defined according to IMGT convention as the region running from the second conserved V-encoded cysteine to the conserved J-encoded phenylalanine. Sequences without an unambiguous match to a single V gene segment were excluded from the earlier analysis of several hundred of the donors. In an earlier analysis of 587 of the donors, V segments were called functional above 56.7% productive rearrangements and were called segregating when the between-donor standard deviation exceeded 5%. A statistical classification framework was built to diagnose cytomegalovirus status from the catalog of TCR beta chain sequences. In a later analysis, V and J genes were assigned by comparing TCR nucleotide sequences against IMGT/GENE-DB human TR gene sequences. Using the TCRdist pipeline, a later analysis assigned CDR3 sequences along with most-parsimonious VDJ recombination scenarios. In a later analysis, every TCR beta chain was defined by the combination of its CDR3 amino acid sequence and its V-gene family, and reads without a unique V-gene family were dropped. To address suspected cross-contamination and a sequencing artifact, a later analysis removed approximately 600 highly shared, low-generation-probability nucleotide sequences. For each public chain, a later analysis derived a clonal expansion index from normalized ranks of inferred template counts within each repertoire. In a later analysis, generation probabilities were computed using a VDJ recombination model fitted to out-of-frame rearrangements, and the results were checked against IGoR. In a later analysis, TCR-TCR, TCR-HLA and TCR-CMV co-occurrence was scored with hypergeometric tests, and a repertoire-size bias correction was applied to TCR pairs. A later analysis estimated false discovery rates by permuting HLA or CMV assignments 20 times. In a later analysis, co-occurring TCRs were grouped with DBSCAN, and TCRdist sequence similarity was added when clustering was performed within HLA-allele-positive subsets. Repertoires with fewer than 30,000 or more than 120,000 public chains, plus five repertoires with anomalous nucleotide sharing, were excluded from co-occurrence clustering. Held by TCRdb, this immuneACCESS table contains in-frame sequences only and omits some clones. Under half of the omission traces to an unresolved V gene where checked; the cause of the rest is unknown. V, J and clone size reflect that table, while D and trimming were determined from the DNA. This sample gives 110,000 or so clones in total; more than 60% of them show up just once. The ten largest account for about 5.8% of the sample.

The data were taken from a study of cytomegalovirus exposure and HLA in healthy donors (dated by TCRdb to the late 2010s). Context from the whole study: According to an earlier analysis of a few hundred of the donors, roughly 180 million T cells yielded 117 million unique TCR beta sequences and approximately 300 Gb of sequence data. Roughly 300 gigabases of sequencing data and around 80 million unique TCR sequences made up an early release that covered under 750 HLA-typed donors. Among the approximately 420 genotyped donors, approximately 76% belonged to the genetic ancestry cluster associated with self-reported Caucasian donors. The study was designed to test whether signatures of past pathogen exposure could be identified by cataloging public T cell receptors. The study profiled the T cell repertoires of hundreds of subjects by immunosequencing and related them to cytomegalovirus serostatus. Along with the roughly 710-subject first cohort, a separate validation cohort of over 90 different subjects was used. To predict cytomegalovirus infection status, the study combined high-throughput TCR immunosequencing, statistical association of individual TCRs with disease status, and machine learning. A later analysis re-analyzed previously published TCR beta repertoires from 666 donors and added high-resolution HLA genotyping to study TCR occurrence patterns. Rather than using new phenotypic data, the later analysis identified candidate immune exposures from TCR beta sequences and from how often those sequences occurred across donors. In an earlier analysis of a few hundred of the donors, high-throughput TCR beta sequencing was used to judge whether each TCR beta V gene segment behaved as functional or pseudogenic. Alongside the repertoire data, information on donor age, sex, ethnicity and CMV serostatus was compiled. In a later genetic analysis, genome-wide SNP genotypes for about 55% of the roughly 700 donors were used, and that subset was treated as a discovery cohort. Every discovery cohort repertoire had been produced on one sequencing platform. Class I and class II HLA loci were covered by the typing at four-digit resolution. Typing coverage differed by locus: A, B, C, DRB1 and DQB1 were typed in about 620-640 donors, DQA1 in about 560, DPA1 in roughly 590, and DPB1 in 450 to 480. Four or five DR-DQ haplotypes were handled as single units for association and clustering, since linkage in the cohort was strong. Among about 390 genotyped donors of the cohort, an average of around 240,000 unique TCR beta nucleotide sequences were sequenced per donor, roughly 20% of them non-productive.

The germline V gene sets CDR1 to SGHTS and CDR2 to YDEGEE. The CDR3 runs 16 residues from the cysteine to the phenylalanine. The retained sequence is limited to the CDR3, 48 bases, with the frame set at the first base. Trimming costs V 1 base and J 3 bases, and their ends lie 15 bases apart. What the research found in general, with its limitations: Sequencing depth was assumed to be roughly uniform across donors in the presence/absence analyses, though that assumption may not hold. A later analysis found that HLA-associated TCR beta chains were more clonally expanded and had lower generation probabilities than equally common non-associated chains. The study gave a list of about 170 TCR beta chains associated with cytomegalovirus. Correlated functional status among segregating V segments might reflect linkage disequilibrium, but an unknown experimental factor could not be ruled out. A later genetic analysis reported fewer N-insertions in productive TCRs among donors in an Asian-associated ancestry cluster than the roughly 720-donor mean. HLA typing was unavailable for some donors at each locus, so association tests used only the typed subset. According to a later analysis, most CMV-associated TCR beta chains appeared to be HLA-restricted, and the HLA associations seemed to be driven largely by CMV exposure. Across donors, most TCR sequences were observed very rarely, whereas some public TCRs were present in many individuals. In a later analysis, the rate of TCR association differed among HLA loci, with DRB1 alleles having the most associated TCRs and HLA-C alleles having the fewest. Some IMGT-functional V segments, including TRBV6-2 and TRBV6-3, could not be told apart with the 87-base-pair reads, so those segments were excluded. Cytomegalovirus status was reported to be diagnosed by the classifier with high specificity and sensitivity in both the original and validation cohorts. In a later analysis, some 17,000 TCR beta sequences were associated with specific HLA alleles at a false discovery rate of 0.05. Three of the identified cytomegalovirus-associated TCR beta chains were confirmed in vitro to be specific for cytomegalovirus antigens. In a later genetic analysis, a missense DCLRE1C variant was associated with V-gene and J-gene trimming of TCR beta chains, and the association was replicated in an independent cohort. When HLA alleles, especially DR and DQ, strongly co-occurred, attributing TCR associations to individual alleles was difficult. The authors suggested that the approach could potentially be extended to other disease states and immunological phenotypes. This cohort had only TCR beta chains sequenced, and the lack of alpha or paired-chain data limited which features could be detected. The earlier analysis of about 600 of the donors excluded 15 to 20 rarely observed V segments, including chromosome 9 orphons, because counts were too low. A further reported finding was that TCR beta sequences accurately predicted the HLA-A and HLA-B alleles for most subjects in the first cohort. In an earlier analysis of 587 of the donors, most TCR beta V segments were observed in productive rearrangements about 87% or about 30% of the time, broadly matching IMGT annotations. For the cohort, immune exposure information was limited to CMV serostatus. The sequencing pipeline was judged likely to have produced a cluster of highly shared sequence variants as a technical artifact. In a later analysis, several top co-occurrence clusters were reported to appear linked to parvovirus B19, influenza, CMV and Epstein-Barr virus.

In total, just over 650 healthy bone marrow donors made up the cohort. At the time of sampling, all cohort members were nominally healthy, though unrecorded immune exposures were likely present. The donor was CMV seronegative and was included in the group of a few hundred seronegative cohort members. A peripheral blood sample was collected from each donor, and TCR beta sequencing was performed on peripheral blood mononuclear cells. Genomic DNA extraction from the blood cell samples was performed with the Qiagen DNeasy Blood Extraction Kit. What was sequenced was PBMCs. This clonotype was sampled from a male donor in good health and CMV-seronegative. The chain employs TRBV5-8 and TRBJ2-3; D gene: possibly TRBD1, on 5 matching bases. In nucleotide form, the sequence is TGTGCCAGCAGCTTGATCGGCAGGGTATCTACAGATACGCAGTATTTT. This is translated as CASSLIGRVSTDTQYF.